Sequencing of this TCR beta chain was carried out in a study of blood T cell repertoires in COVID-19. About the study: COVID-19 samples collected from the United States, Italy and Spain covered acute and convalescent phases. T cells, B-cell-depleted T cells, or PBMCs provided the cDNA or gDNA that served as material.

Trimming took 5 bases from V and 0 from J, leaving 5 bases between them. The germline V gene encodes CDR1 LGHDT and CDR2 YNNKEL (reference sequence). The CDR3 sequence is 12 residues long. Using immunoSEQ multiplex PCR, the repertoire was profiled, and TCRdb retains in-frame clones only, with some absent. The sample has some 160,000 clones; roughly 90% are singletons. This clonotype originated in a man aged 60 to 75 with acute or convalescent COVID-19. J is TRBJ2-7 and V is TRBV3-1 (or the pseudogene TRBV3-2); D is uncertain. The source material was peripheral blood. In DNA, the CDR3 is TGTGCCAGCAGCGATAGCTCCTACGAGCAGTACTTC. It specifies CASSDSSYEQYF.